This TCR beta chain came from a study of siplizumab effects on memory and regulatory T cells. It was roughly 99,000 TCR templates that were assayed per sample. This table comes from immunoSEQ multiplex PCR, and its TCRdb copy is limited to in-frame clones, with some not included. The data contain about 110,000 clones, 92% of them seen just once; the ten biggest clones take up 0.65% to 0.9%. The CDR3 has 17 amino acids. Trimming took 5 bases from V and 3 from J; bases not matched to a gene: 6. Germline assignment: CDR1 SGHAT and CDR2 FQNNGV. General observations from the study: Sequences below about 10^-5 frequency were poorly captured, limiting mapping of alloreactive clones. Siplizumab led to significantly less abundant alloreactive sequences that could be traced back to unstimulated CD4+ memory cells.

Of note for this clone: Its antigen is currently unknown.

The sequence was obtained from a human donor in good health. The sequenced sample consisted of Tregs sorted from blood. J is TRBJ2-6 and V is TRBV11-2, with 11 bases aligning to TRBD1. CDR3 residues: CASSLRTGGFGANVLTF. The CDR3 nucleotides are TGTGCCAGCAGCCTCAGGACAGGGGGCTTTGGGGCCAACGTCCTGACTTTC.